Included here is one T cell receptor beta chain sequence, with context. The antigen is unknown. With iRepertoire HTBI primers and Arm-PCR of CDR3 regions, TCR beta libraries were built. TCRdb re-analysed the multiplex PCR reads in MiXCR, keeping a single row per CDR3 protein. This table holds roughly 500,000 distinct CDR3 sequences, 20% to 25% found once. V lost 7 bases, J lost 4 bases, and 11 bases lay in between. CDR3 length: 12 residues. Germline CDR1 reads SGHTA; CDR2 reads FQGNSA. Stated time point: persistent/refractory GD, antithyroid drugs over 5 years with positive TRAb. TCR sequences were obtained from RNA taken from PBMCs. Peripheral blood, at nine milliliters, went into EDTA tubes. These data come from a study of regulatory T cells in long-lasting Graves disease. Broader study findings: Newly diagnosed patients shared 1,000 or so public clonotypes; persistent patients shared approximately 2,700. Having only a small sample size may have limited accuracy. Segments TRBV28, TRBJ1-2 and TRBJ2-5 showed preferential usage in persistent disease.

The source of this sequence is a female donor with Graves disease. The sequenced sample was peripheral blood mononuclear cells (PBMCs), obtained when the disease was refractory, from a patient treated with antithyroid drugs. This chain joins TRBV7-2 and TRBJ2-7; a possible D gene is TRBD2 (5 bases). In DNA form, the CDR3 reads TGTGCCAGCAACCGGGATGCTTACGAGCAGTACTTC. It yields the protein CASNRDAYEQYF. Complete variable domain (other parts from reference TRBV7-2 and TRBJ2-7): GAGVSQSPSNKVTEKGKDVELRCDPISGHTALYWYRQSLGQGLEFLIYFQGNSAPDKSGLPSDRFSAERTGGSVSTLTIQRTQQEDSAVYLCASNRDAYEQYFGPGTRLTVT.